This TCR beta chain was captured by sequencing in a study of immune evolution from preneoplasia to lung adenocarcinoma. On this clone itself: Antigen specificity is unknown.

The germline CDR1 and CDR2 sequences are LNHDA and SQIVND (reference sequence). The CDR3 runs to 16 residues. V trimming: 3 bases; J trimming: 4 bases; junction bases outside the gene matches: 7. Data came from immunoSEQ multiplex PCR; TCRdb stores just in-frame clones and leaves some out. Here the sample spans roughly 7,300 clones, roughly 69% being singletons. Patients had resection in Japan or China between about 2013 and 2017. Overall study results and limits: Compared with EGFR-mutant or double wild-type lesions, KRAS-mutant nodules were more clonal.

The source material was FFPE atypical adenomatous hyperplasia tissue from the lung. The subset denotes: atypical adenomatous hyperplasia (AAH), lung preneoplasia. This receptor was obtained from a donor aged 70 or over with lung adenocarcinoma. Some clones in this sample may be carry-over from other donors' samples. The gene calls are TRBV19 and TRBJ1-5; 9 bases agree with TRBD1. CDR3 amino acids: CASSIGGQGRNQPQHF. Written as DNA, the CDR3 is TGTGCCAGTAGTATCGGAGGACAGGGGAGGAATCAGCCCCAGCATTTT.